The 6 T cell receptor beta chains below were found in one sample sequenced in a study of cytomegalovirus exposure and HLA in healthy donors. The study ran its PCR with 60 Vbeta and 13 Jbeta primers. TCRdb's table, derived via immunoSEQ multiplex PCR, lists solely in-frame clones and lacks some. The repertoire holds about 180,000 clones, with 80% as singletons. Material: PBMCs. These receptors were taken from a woman aged 30 to 39 in good health and CMV-seronegative.

This chain connects TRBV14 to TRBJ2-7; perhaps TRBD1 as D (5 bases). Per germline, CDR1 SGHDN and CDR2 FVKESK. Trimming cost V 6 bases and J 0 bases, with 21 bases left between them. The CDR3 sequence is 17 residues long. This CDR3 reads CASSPSWGGASSYEQYF. CDR3 in DNA: TGTGCCAGCAGTCCAAGTTGGGGTGGGGCAAGCTCCTACGAGCAGTACTTC.

This chain joins TRBV7-9 and TRBJ2-7; 11 bases line up with TRBD2. The CDR3 runs to 10 residues. From germline, CDR1 is SEHNR and CDR2 FQNEAQ (reference sequence). CDR3 protein: CLAGGREQYF. CDR3 nucleotide sequence: TGTCTAGCGGGGGGTCGCGAGCAGTACTTC.

The J gene is TRBJ1-4, the V gene TRBV14; possibly TRBD1 for D (5 bases). The CDR3 is 18 amino acids. The V gene's germline CDR1 is SGHDN and CDR2 FVKESK. V gave up 0 bases and J gave up 2 bases, with 16 bases separating them. In DNA form, the CDR3 reads TGTGCCAGCAGCCAAGATCAGATGGGGCGGGGGACTAATGAAAAACTGTTTTTT. Protein: CASSQDQMGRGTNEKLFF. Full variable domain (rest looked up from reference TRBV14 and TRBJ1-4): EAGVTQFPSHSVIEKGQTVTLRCDPISGHDNLYWYRRVMGKEIKFLLHFVKESKQDESGMPNNRFLAERTGGTYSTLKVQPAELEDSGVYFCASSQDQMGRGTNEKLFFGSGTQLSVL.

The chain uses TRBV6-6 and TRBJ2-5; the match to TRBD1 covers 7 bases. This CDR3 region has 15 residues. Germline V CDR1 and CDR2: MNHNY, SVGAGI (reference sequence). V gave up 2 bases and J gave up 4 bases; unmatched junction bases: 7. The CDR3 nucleotides are TGTGCCAGCAGTTACATTCAGGGGGTTTTAGAGACCCAGTACTTC. It yields the protein CASSYIQGVLETQYF.

This chain uses TRBV5-1 with TRBJ2-3; 9 nucleotides agree with TRBD1. J gave up 4 bases and V 4 bases, and 10 bases lay outside the gene matches. The CDR3 has 16 amino acids. Germline CDR1 is SGHRS and CDR2 is YFSETQ. This CDR3 reads CASSIQTGGVADTQYF. CDR3 DNA: TGCGCCAGCAGCATCCAAACAGGGGGCGTCGCAGATACGCAGTATTTT.

The chain carries TRBV9 and TRBJ1-4; D is perhaps TRBD1 (6 bases). Germline V gives CDR1 SGDLS, CDR2 YYNGEE. The CDR3 has 14 residues. Trimming cost V 3 bases and J 5 bases, with 11 bases left between them. The CDR3 loop reads CASSGQVPNEKLFF. The CDR3 DNA reads as TGTGCCAGCAGCGGACAGGTCCCAAATGAAAAACTGTTTTTT.